Shown below are 9 T cell receptor beta chains from a single sample sequenced in a study of T cell responses to AZD1222 COVID-19 vaccine. Profiling relied on immunoSEQ multiplex PCR, and the TCRdb table lists in-frame clones only, not all of them. Of almost 80,000 clones in the sample, about nine tenths were seen once. The sequences come from peripheral blood, collected on day 0 of AZD1222 vaccination. These receptors all stem from an adult in good health.

The chain recombines TRBV3-1 (or the pseudogene TRBV3-2) with TRBJ1-5; 7 nucleotides line up with TRBD1. Trimming cost V 1 base and J 4 bases; bases outside gene matches: 16. This CDR3 has 19 residues. Germline CDR1 reads LGHDT; CDR2 reads YNNKEL (reference sequence). CDR3 nucleotides: TGTGCCAGCAGCCAAGGACCTTTATCTGGACAGGAGGGGAATCAGCCCCAGCATTTT. Its protein product is CASSQGPLSGQEGNQPQHF.

In its sample, this clone was seen a few times. This rearrangement joins TRBV5-6 to TRBJ1-2; TRBD1 is a possible D gene (5 bases). Germline V gene data show CDR1 as SGHDT and CDR2 as YYEEEE. The V end lost 1 base, the J end lost 1 base, and 14 bases lay between the germline ends. This CDR3 contains 16 residues. CDR3 nucleotides: TGTGCCAGCAGCTTGCCTCAAACAGGACTTAACTATGGCTACACCTTC. Translating it yields CASSLPQTGLNYGYTF.

The V gene is TRBV6-1, the J gene TRBJ1-2, with a tentative D call TRBD1 (5 bases). V shed 2 bases and J shed 8 bases, with 12 bases lying between them. This CDR3 is 13 amino acids long. Germline V gives CDR1 MNHNS, CDR2 SASEGT. CDR3 nucleotide sequence: TGTGCCAGCAGTGAACCCGGGGCCCGGGGCTACACCTTC. Protein: CASSEPGARGYTF.

CDR3 loop: CASSRDRVNQPQHF. For the CDR3, the DNA is TGTGCCAGTAGTCGCGACAGGGTTAATCAGCCCCAGCATTTT. The chain uses TRBV19 and TRBJ1-5; 7 bases map to TRBD1. Unmatched junction bases numbered 5, after V lost 5 bases and J lost 4 bases. Germline CDR1 reads LNHDA; CDR2 reads SQIVND (reference sequence). The CDR3 loop spans 14 amino acids.

The rearrangement uses TRBV10-3 and TRBJ2-2; unclear D gene. CDR3 length: 15 residues. Germline CDR1 ENHRY, CDR2 SYGVKD. The V gene lost 0 bases and the J gene lost 5 bases, with 10 bases spanning the gap. CDR3 in DNA: TGTGCCATCAGTGAGTCGATGATCCCTACCGGGGAGCTGTTTTTT. Translated, it gives CAISESMIPTGELFF.

This chain connects TRBV6-5 to TRBJ2-7; D ambiguous. Germline values: CDR1 MNHEY, CDR2 SVGAGI. Trimming left V 5 bases short and J 3 bases short, with 11 bases between. CDR3 length: 13 amino acids. CDR3 sequence (DNA): TGTGCCAGCAGTCGCCAGAATCTCTACGAGCAGTACTTC. Protein sequence: CASSRQNLYEQYF.

V usage is TRBV3-1 (or the pseudogene TRBV3-2) and J usage is TRBJ1-2; D unclear. V was pared by 3 bases and J by 8 bases, with 10 bases between. Germline V lookup: CDR1 LGHDT, CDR2 YNNKEL (reference sequence). The CDR3 loop spans 12 amino acids. This CDR3 is CASSHLKGGYTF. The CDR3 DNA reads TGTGCCAGCAGCCACCTTAAGGGCGGCTACACCTTC.

This rearrangement joins TRBV5-1 to TRBJ1-2, with TRBD1 identical over 7 bases. CDR1 is SGHRS and CDR2 is YFSETQ in the germline V gene. Trimming cost V 1 base and J 0 bases; bases outside gene matches: 3. The CDR3 is 15 amino acids. CDR3 loop: CASSLRQGANYGYTF. As DNA, the CDR3 is TGCGCCAGCAGCTTGAGACAGGGCGCTAACTATGGCTACACCTTC.

The chain is built from TRBV6-1 and TRBJ1-5; D gene uncertain. Deletions cut 3 bases from V and 7 bases from J, with 16 bases between. Germline-derived CDR1 and CDR2 are MNHNS and SASEGT. This CDR3 spans 15 amino acids. The CDR3 sequence: CASSDRDFVGQPQHF. The CDR3 nucleotides are TGTGCCAGCAGTGACCGGGATTTCGTAGGGCAGCCCCAGCATTTT.